This entry lists 8 T cell receptor beta chains sequenced from one sample in a study of control samples from healthy donors and cancer patients. Libraries were prepared by immunoSEQ multiplex PCR; TCRdb keeps only in-frame clonotypes and omits some of them. The sample has 70,000 to 85,000 clones; 75% to 95% are singletons. The sequencing input was blood. The receptors shown here come from a man aged 50 to 59 in good health.

The V call is TRBV30, the J call TRBJ1-1; D uncertain. The V end lost 2 bases, the J end lost 1 base, and 17 bases lay between the germline ends. In germline, CDR1 is GTSNPN, CDR2 SVGIG (reference sequence). The CDR3 extends over 16 amino acids. CDR3 residues: CAWSHPNPRRNTEAFF. The DNA for the CDR3 is TGTGCCTGGAGTCACCCCAACCCTAGGCGGAACACTGAAGCTTTCTTT.

The J gene is TRBJ1-1, the V gene TRBV5-6; D is uncertain. Trimming stripped 0 bases from V and 0 bases from J, with 9 bases between. The CDR3 is made up of 15 amino acids. The germline CDR1 and CDR2 sequences are SGHDT and YYEEEE. The CDR3 spells CASSLEGSLNTEAFF. The CDR3 coding sequence is TGTGCCAGCAGCTTGGAAGGCAGCTTGAACACTGAAGCTTTCTTT.

V gene TRBV9 combines with J gene TRBJ2-1; a weak D match, TRBD1 (5 bases). Germline V gives CDR1 SGDLS, CDR2 YYNGEE. Trimming removed 3 bases at V and 9 bases at J, with 16 bases between. The CDR3 is 14 residues long. CDR3 residues: CASSARTQGSEQFF. The CDR3 DNA reads TGTGCCAGCAGCGCCAGAACCCAGGGTAGTGAGCAGTTCTTC.

The chain recombines TRBV18 with TRBJ2-3; unclear D gene. CDR3 length: 16 residues. Looked up from germline, CDR1 is KGHSH and CDR2 is LQKENI. V lost 2 bases, J lost 4 bases, and 16 bases lay in between. CDR3 nucleotides: TGTGCCAGCTCACCAGAGCTGGATACCACTCCAGATACGCAGTATTTT. The encoded protein is CASSPELDTTPDTQYF. The entire variable domain, with the rest obtained from reference TRBV18 and TRBJ2-3, is as follows: NAGVMQNPRHLVRRRGQEARLRCSPMKGHSHVYWYRQLPEEGLKFMVYLQKENIIDESGMPKERFSAEFPKEGPSILRIQQVVRGDSAAYFCASSPELDTTPDTQYFGPGTRLTVL.

This clone was seen once. The CDR3: CASSPSGTEYGYTF. In nucleotides, the CDR3 is TGTGCCAGCAGCCCATCCGGGACCGAGTATGGCTACACCTTC. J is TRBJ1-2 and V is TRBV7-9; D possibly corresponds to TRBD1 (5 bases). There are 14 residues in the CDR3. Per the germline V gene, CDR1 is SEHNR and CDR2 is FQNEAQ (reference sequence). V was cut by 5 bases and J by 5 bases, with 15 bases left in between.

The rearrangement joins TRBV3-1 (or the pseudogene TRBV3-2) to TRBJ1-4, with D unresolved. Trimming stripped 0 bases from V and 0 bases from J, with 5 bases between. CDR3 length equals 15 residues. Germline V gene lookup returns CDR1 LGHDT and CDR2 YNNKEL (reference sequence). The CDR3 loop reads CASSQEAATNEKLFF. The CDR3 DNA reads as TGTGCCAGCAGCCAAGAAGCTGCAACTAATGAAAAACTGTTTTTT.

The chain combines TRBV3-1 (or the pseudogene TRBV3-2) with TRBJ1-3, with D possibly TRBD1 on 5 matching bases. The CDR3 spans 15 residues. Trimming pared 1 base from V and 3 bases from J, leaving 10 bases between. Germline CDR1 reads LGHDT; CDR2 reads YNNKEL (reference sequence). The CDR3: CASSQVGTGGNTIYF. The CDR3 region has the DNA TGTGCCAGCAGCCAAGTTGGGACTGGTGGAAACACCATATATTTT.

The CDR3 sequence: CASSPPGFADTQYF. The CDR3 DNA sequence: TGCGCCAGCAGCCCTCCAGGGTTCGCAGATACGCAGTATTTT. This chain joins TRBV4-1 and TRBJ2-3; perhaps TRBD1 as D (5 bases). Germline V gene data show CDR1 as MGHRA and CDR2 as YSYEKL. The CDR3 contains 14 residues. V lost 4 bases and J lost 4, with 12 bases in between.